This section outlines one T cell receptor beta chain sequence together with its context. This study enrolled people aged about 18 to 100 from approximately 25 US geographic areas. Clinical histories supplied by participants themselves formed the basis of cohort assignment. Clones were read by immunoSEQ multiplex PCR, and TCRdb kept only the in-frame ones, dropping some. The repertoire holds a few hundred thousand clones, with about nine tenths as singletons. The sample belongs to a study of blood T cell repertoires in COVID-19. Study summary: COVID-19 samples collected from the United States, Italy and Spain covered acute and convalescent phases. The analysed material was cDNA or gDNA that came from T cells, B-cell-depleted T cells, or PBMCs.

The CDR3 runs to 15 residues. Trimming cost V 10 bases and J 3 bases; bases outside gene matches: 11. The germline CDR1 and CDR2 sequences are ENHRY and SYGVKD. The receptor was isolated from a young woman who had recovered from COVID-19. This chain uses TRBV10-3 with TRBJ2-2, with TRBD1 matching 7 bases. The sample consisted of PBMCs or T cells enriched from blood (not recorded which). CDR3 amino acids: CASGETGSYTGELFF. The CDR3 bases are TGTGCCAGCGGAGAGACAGGGTCATACACCGGGGAGCTGTTTTTT.